The 9 T cell receptor beta chains below all came from one sample that was sequenced in a study of T cell repertoires in cytomegalovirus infection. TCRdb processed the reads anew with MiXCR; each CDR3 protein has one entry. Of 110,000 to 150,000 distinct CDR3 sequences in the sample, more than 25% were seen once. What these receptors recognize is not known. The material sequenced was CD8+ T cells from cultured PBMCs, taken from culture after CMV antigen stimulation. Receptor source: a human donor in good health (CMV status not recorded). Some clones in this sample may be carry-over from other donors' samples.

There are many counts of this clonotype. J is TRBJ1-1 and V is TRBV27, with D possibly matching TRBD1 (5 bases). The CDR3 loop spans 15 amino acids. Germline CDR1 reads MNHEY; CDR2 reads SMNVEV (reference sequence). The germline V and J ends were trimmed by 2 bases and 1 base, with 11 bases remaining between them. This CDR3 reads CASSLLGEPNTEAFF. DNA for the CDR3: TGTGCCAGCAGTTTACTAGGGGAGCCGAACACTGAAGCTTTCTTT.

Concerning this clonotype itself: This may arise from a read error, as a much more abundant clone is one base away. The CDR3 here is CTSSLRGGVNTEAFF. As DNA, the CDR3 is TGTACCAGCAGCCTCCGGGGTGGGGTGAACACTGAAGCTTTCTTT. The chain carries TRBV7-2 and TRBJ1-1; unclear D gene. This CDR3 region has 15 residues. V was trimmed by 5 bases and J by 0 bases, leaving 13 bases between them. Germline loops: CDR1 SGHTA, CDR2 FQGNSA. Full variable domain (missing parts from reference TRBV7-2 and TRBJ1-1): GAGVSQSPSNKVTEKGKDVELRCDPISGHTALYWYRQSLGQGLEFLIYFQGNSAPDKSGLPSDRFSAERTGGSVSTLTIQRTQQEDSAVYLCTSSLRGGVNTEAFFGQGTRLTVV.

J is TRBJ1-1 and V is TRBV9; possible D gene TRBD1, 6 bases. The germline gives CDR1 SGDLS, CDR2 YYNGEE. V lost 4 bases and J 4 bases, leaving 14 bases between the germline ends. The CDR3 runs to 14 residues. CDR3 in DNA: TGTGCCAGCAGCCCACAGGGAGTGGGCACTGAAGCTTTCTTT. Translating gives CASSPQGVGTEAFF.

J is TRBJ1-6 and V is TRBV3-1, with TRBD1 as a possible D gene (5 bases). CDR1 is LGHDT and CDR2 is YNNKEL in the germline V gene (reference sequence). V was pared by 0 bases and J by 13 bases, with 13 bases between. The CDR3 is 14 residues long. CDR3 sequence reads: CASSQDWGLAPLHF. CDR3 nucleotide sequence: TGTGCCAGCAGCCAAGATTGGGGGTTGGCCCCCCTCCACTTT.

The chain combines TRBV12-3 or TRBV12-4 with TRBJ1-1, with TRBD1 as a possible D gene (5 bases). V was shortened by 6 bases and J by 3 bases, with 20 bases between the two germline ends. The CDR3 extends over 16 amino acids. DNA for the CDR3: TGTGCCAGCAGATCGACAGAGGTAGCTGAGGACACTGAAGCTTTCTTT. It is translated as CASRSTEVAEDTEAFF.

The DNA of the CDR3 is TGTGCCAGCAGCTTAGTTGTGCGGGGGGGCCTGGATACGCAGTATTTT. This encodes CASSLVVRGGLDTQYF. The chain combines TRBV7-6 with TRBJ2-3, with 9 bases aligning to TRBD2. The trim removed 1 base at V and 6 bases at J, leaving 8 bases unmatched. The germline CDR1 and CDR2 sequences are SGHVS and FNYEAQ. This CDR3 is built from 16 residues.

The chain couples TRBV19 to TRBJ2-7, with D uncertain. Germline V CDR1 and CDR2: LNHDA, SQIVND (reference sequence). The length of the CDR3 is 13 residues. V was shortened by 1 base and J by 0 bases, with 4 bases between the two germline ends. The CDR3 reads CASSIVTSYEQYF. CDR3 sequence (DNA): TGTGCCAGTAGTATAGTTACCTCCTACGAGCAGTACTTC.

The rearrangement uses TRBV12-3 or TRBV12-4 and TRBJ1-3, with 7 bases matching TRBD1. The junction had 6 bases not matched to a gene; V was cut back by 5 bases and J by 8 bases. CDR3 size: 13 residues. The CDR3 DNA reads as TGTGCCAGCAGTCAGGGGGTTTGGGACACCATATATTTT. Translation: CASSQGVWDTIYF.

This clonotype was seen only a few times. The chain employs TRBV7-2 and TRBJ1-3; no clear D. Germline V gives CDR1 SGHTA, CDR2 FQGNSA. This CDR3 region has 15 residues. The germline V and J ends were trimmed by 3 bases and 0 bases, with 9 bases remaining between them. The CDR3 DNA follows: TGTGCCAGCAGCTTCGCGGCCTTCTCTGGAAACACCATATATTTT. This encodes CASSFAAFSGNTIYF.